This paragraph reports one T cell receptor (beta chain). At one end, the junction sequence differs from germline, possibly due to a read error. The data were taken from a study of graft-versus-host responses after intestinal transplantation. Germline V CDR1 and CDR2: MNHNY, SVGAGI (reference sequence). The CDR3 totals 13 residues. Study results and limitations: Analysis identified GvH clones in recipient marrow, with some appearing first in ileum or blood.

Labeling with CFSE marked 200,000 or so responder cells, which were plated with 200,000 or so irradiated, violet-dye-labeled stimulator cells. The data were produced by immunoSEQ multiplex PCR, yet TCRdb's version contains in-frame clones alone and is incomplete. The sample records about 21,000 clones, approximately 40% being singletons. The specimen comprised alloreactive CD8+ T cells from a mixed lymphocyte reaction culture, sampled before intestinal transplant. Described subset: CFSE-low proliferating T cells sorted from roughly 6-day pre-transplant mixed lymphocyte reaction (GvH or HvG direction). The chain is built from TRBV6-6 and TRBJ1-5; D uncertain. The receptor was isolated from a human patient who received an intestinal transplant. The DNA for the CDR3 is TGTGCCGGCAGCCGCAACAGAAATCAGCCCCAGCATTTT. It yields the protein CAGSRNRNQPQHF.